The 27 T cell receptor beta chains below were found in one sample sequenced in a study of T-cell reconstitution after alpha-beta-depleted transplantation in children. Unique molecular identifiers were incorporated into the prepared TCRbeta library. TCRdb re-called the PCR reads with MiXCR, one entry per CDR3 protein. This sample has about 500,000 distinct CDR3 sequences; approximately 32% occur once, and the top ten carry 2% to 2.5%. The specimen comprised PBMCs from the stem cell graft donor, sampled from the stem cell graft. Source of these receptors: a human donor who donated a stem cell graft to a child with aplastic anemia.

The sample holds a few counts of this clonotype. The gene calls are TRBV7-9 and TRBJ2-7; 11 bases match TRBD1. The trim removed 1 base at V and 1 base at J, leaving 3 bases unmatched. Germline V CDR1 and CDR2: SEHNR, FQNEAQ (reference sequence). CDR3 length equals 16 residues. The CDR3 loop reads CASSLGGTGGSYEQYV. The CDR3 DNA sequence: TGTGCCAGCAGCTTAGGTGGGACAGGGGGGTCCTACGAGCAGTACGTC.

This clonotype came up a few times. The rearrangement links TRBV27 to TRBJ2-1; 10 nucleotides agree with TRBD2. This CDR3 is 15 amino acids long. V lost 6 bases and J lost 10; bases outside the gene matches: 12. Germline V gene sequence: CDR1 MNHEY, CDR2 SMNVEV (reference sequence). The DNA of the CDR3 is TGTGCCAGCAGCAGGGGAGCGGGAGGGCCGGGGGAGCAGTTCTTC. This encodes CASSRGAGGPGEQFF.

The chain joins TRBV6-5 to TRBJ1-4; a possible D gene is TRBD1 (5 bases). Germline V CDR1 and CDR2: MNHEY, SVGAGI. V was shortened by 0 bases and J by 8 bases, with 16 bases between the two germline ends. The CDR3 consists of 16 residues. CDR3 sequence (DNA): TGTGCCAGCAGTTACTCGTTTGGGGGTGACGAGGAAAAACTGTTTTTT. It translates to CASSYSFGGDEEKLFF.

This clonotype has a handful of counts. J is TRBJ1-4 and V is TRBV12-3 or TRBV12-4; D uncertain. V was pared by 3 bases and J by 5 bases, with 7 bases between. The CDR3 runs to 13 residues. CDR3 amino acids: CASSLAENEKLFF. CDR3 DNA: TGTGCCAGCAGTTTGGCCGAAAATGAAAAACTGTTTTTT.

The chain couples TRBV11-3 to TRBJ2-1, with 7 nucleotides matching TRBD1. V gave up 0 bases and J gave up 5 bases; unmatched junction bases: 4. The V gene's germline CDR1 is SGHNT and CDR2 YENEEA. There are 15 residues in the CDR3. This CDR3 reads CASSLERGQNNEQFF. CDR3 coding DNA: TGTGCCAGCAGCTTAGAAAGGGGACAGAACAATGAGCAGTTCTTC.

Many counts were recorded for this clonotype. The V gene is TRBV7-2, the J gene TRBJ2-1; tentatively, D is TRBD1 or TRBD2 (5 bases each). CDR1 is SGHTA and CDR2 is FQGNSA in the germline V gene. The CDR3 length is 15 residues. Trimming pared 7 bases from V and 1 base from J, leaving 14 bases between. The CDR3 nucleotides read TGTGCCAGCAACGTGGGACCGGAGTCCTACAATGAGCAGTTCTTC. As protein: CASNVGPESYNEQFF.

CDR3 in amino acids: CATRTSSFNYGYTF. In DNA, the CDR3 is TGTGCCACCCGGACGAGTTCCTTTAACTATGGCTACACCTTC. The rearrangement links TRBV6-2 or TRBV6-3 to TRBJ1-2, with D unresolved. Trimming removed 10 bases at V and 1 base at J, with 16 bases between. This CDR3 comprises 14 residues. Germline assignment: CDR1 MNHEY and CDR2 SVGEGT.

The chain uses TRBV12-3 or TRBV12-4 and TRBJ2-1; 8 nucleotides align to TRBD2. V lost 6 bases and J lost 4; bases outside the gene matches: 2. The CDR3 spans 13 residues. This CDR3 reads CASRAGAYNEQFF. DNA of the CDR3: TGTGCCAGCAGAGCGGGAGCTTACAATGAGCAGTTCTTC.

The genes are TRBV5-5 and TRBJ2-1; maybe TRBD2 (5 bases). Germline assignment: CDR1 SGHKS and CDR2 YYEKEE (reference sequence). The CDR3 has 16 residues. V was clipped by 0 bases and J by 5 bases, with 15 bases between them. The chain's CDR3 is CASSLEPADVDNEQFF. CDR3 coding DNA: TGTGCCAGCAGCTTGGAACCAGCGGACGTAGACAATGAGCAGTTCTTC.

The genes are TRBV5-4 and TRBJ2-7, with D unresolved. The CDR3 covers 15 residues. Trimming cost V 4 bases and J 3 bases, with 17 bases left between them. Germline CDR1 is SGHNT and CDR2 is YYREEE (reference sequence). The CDR3 here is CASSKGAGHDYEQYF. CDR3 nucleotide sequence: TGTGCCAGCAGCAAAGGAGCTGGTCATGACTACGAGCAGTACTTC.

V gene TRBV27 combines with J gene TRBJ1-5; D might be TRBD1 (5 bases). The length of the CDR3 is 14 residues. CDR1 MNHEY and CDR2 SMNVEV come from the germline V gene (reference sequence). The germline V and J ends were trimmed by 6 bases and 1 base, with 10 bases remaining between them. As DNA, the CDR3 is TGTGCCAGCAGCCACGGACACAGCAATCAGCCCCAGCATTTT. Residues: CASSHGHSNQPQHF.

V usage is TRBV12-3 or TRBV12-4 and J usage is TRBJ1-5; no clear D gene. The CDR3 extends over 13 amino acids. V was cut by 3 bases and J by 5 bases, with 8 bases left in between. The CDR3 loop is CASSFVGDQPQHF. The CDR3 region has the DNA TGTGCCAGCAGTTTTGTTGGAGATCAGCCCCAGCATTTT.

This chain connects TRBV7-8 to TRBJ2-3, with no clear D. This CDR3 contains 12 residues. V shed 5 bases and J shed 2 bases, with 5 bases lying between them. Germline loops: CDR1 SGHVS, CDR2 FQNEAQ. The CDR3 loop reads CASSVYTDTQYF. CDR3 bases: TGTGCCAGCAGCGTTTACACAGATACGCAGTATTTT.

The chain employs TRBV7-9 and TRBJ1-5, with D unclear. CDR3 size: 12 residues. V was cut by 5 bases and J by 8 bases, with 10 bases left in between. Germline V gives CDR1 SEHNR, CDR2 FQNEAQ (reference sequence). As DNA, the CDR3 is TGTGCCAGCAGCAGGGCGATGGAGCCCCAGCATTTT. Encoded protein: CASSRAMEPQHF.

In this sample, this clonotype turned up a few times. The chain links TRBV7-2 to TRBJ1-5; D not resolved. Germline CDR1 is SGHTA and CDR2 is FQGNSA. The CDR3 loop spans 13 amino acids. The V end was cut by 0 bases, the J end by 7 bases, with 7 bases between. In DNA, the CDR3 is TGTGCCAGCAGCTTAGCGCTACAGCAGCCCCAGCATTTT. Its protein product is CASSLALQQPQHF.

A single count supports this clonotype. The chain couples TRBV20-1 to TRBJ2-7; D may be TRBD1 (6 bases). The CDR3 extends over 13 amino acids. Germline V gene data show CDR1 as DFQATT and CDR2 as SNEGSKA (reference sequence). Trimming stripped 0 bases from V and 2 bases from J, with 8 bases between. The chain's CDR3 is CSAREGATYEQYF. For the CDR3, the DNA is TGCAGTGCTAGAGAGGGGGCCACCTACGAGCAGTACTTC.

This chain links TRBV12-3 or TRBV12-4 with TRBJ2-5; perhaps TRBD2 as D (5 bases). The CDR3 covers 13 residues. V gave up 0 bases and J gave up 5 bases, with 7 bases separating them. The CDR3 region has the DNA TGTGCCAGCAGTTTAGCGACTAAGGAGACCCAGTACTTC. This sequence encodes CASSLATKETQYF.

This clonotype was detected only a few times. The CDR3 DNA sequence: TGTGCCAGCAGCTATGGACTGTTTAAAGAGCAGTTCTTC. Translating it yields CASSYGLFKEQFF. The rearrangement links TRBV7-2 to TRBJ2-1; D might be TRBD2 (5 bases). This CDR3 is 13 amino acids long. Germline CDR1 and CDR2: SGHTA and FQGNSA. Trimming removed 4 bases from V and 10 bases from J, with 14 bases in between. The full variable domain, completed using reference TRBV7-2 and TRBJ2-1, is GAGVSQSPSNKVTEKGKDVELRCDPISGHTALYWYRQSLGQGLEFLIYFQGNSAPDKSGLPSDRFSAERTGGSVSTLTIQRTQQEDSAVYLCASSYGLFKEQFFGPGTRLTVL.

The chain uses TRBV20-1 and TRBJ2-1, with 8 bases identical to TRBD2. The CDR3 totals 16 residues. The V and J ends lost 0 bases and 7 bases, in that order; junction bases with no gene match: 11. CDR1 is DFQATT and CDR2 is SNEGSKA in the germline V gene (reference sequence). The CDR3, as DNA: TGCAGTGCTAGAGATCCCCAGCGGGAGCGGTTGAATGAGCAGTTCTTC. The encoded protein is CSARDPQRERLNEQFF.

The chain uses TRBV29-1 and TRBJ2-1; TRBD2 agrees at 7 bases. The length of the CDR3 is 14 residues. The V gene end was trimmed by 6 bases and the J gene end by 6 bases; junction bases not matched to a gene: 11. CDR1 is SQVTM and CDR2 is ANQGSEA in the germline V gene. CDR3 in amino acids: CSVTLAGKGNEQFF. CDR3 nucleotides: TGCAGCGTGACCTTAGCGGGTAAAGGCAATGAGCAGTTCTTC.

V and J are TRBV5-1 and TRBJ2-7; 8 nucleotides align to TRBD2. CDR3 length: 15 residues. Germline trimming cut 7 bases from V and 7 bases from J; bases unmatched to any gene: 16. The V gene's germline CDR1 is SGHRS and CDR2 YFSETQ. Here the CDR3 DNA reads TGCGCCAGCGCCCCACGGGGGGGCCTGATTGAGGAGCAGTACGTC. Translated, it gives CASAPRGGLIEEQYV.

In its sample, this clonotype was seen once. The J gene is TRBJ2-5, the V gene TRBV7-2; D is undetermined. V gave up 1 base and J gave up 0 bases, with 9 bases separating them. Germline V gene data show CDR1 as SGHTA and CDR2 as FQGNSA. The CDR3 is 15 residues long. DNA of the CDR3: TGTGCCAGCAGCTTAGTGTCCGGCAACCAAGAGACCCAGTACTTC. Translation gives CASSLVSGNQETQYF.

This sequence joins TRBV6-5 and TRBJ2-5; D is ambiguous. Deletions cut 1 base from V and 7 bases from J, with 13 bases between. From germline, CDR1 is MNHEY and CDR2 SVGAGI. The CDR3 extends over 14 amino acids. Here the CDR3 reads CASSYFDSRGTQYF. CDR3 nucleotide sequence: TGTGCCAGCAGTTACTTTGACTCTCGCGGGACCCAGTACTTC.

This chain links TRBV29-1 with TRBJ2-1, with 9 nucleotides matching TRBD2. This CDR3 comprises 15 residues. Trimming cost V 4 bases and J 0 bases; bases outside gene matches: 4. CDR1 and CDR2 from the germline V gene are SQVTM and ANQGSEA. This CDR3 is CSVVRLAASYNEQFF. The CDR3 DNA sequence: TGCAGCGTTGTAAGACTAGCGGCCTCCTACAATGAGCAGTTCTTC.

This clonotype showed up just a few times. The chain carries TRBV6-6 and TRBJ2-7; no clear D gene. Germline V CDR1 and CDR2: MNHNY, SVGAGI (reference sequence). V was cut by 7 bases and J by 6 bases, with 16 bases left in between. The CDR3 consists of 13 residues. CDR3 sequence (DNA): TGTGCCAGCATCGCCAGCCCGGGCCCCGAGCAGTACTTC. Amino acids: CASIASPGPEQYF.

The chain is built from TRBV10-3 and TRBJ2-3; 7 bases match TRBD2. Germline CDR1 is ENHRY and CDR2 is SYGVKD. This CDR3 has 17 amino acids. Trimming at V came to 10 bases and at J to 0 bases, leaving 16 bases not matched to a gene. The CDR3 DNA reads as TGTGCCACAACTAGGGGACTATACCACTCTAGCACAGATACGCAGTATTTT. Translating gives CATTRGLYHSSTDTQYF.

The chain is built from TRBV19 and TRBJ2-1; 8 bases match TRBD2. The germline V gene encodes CDR1 LNHDA and CDR2 SQIVND (reference sequence). The CDR3 length is 14 residues. V shed 4 bases, J shed 5 bases, and the junction held 4 bases outside the gene matches. CDR3 region: CASSTGLVNNEQFF. The CDR3 DNA reads TGTGCCAGTAGTACGGGACTAGTTAACAATGAGCAGTTCTTC.